A selection of T cell receptor beta chains follows, all from one sample in a study of technical replicates of blood from a handful of donors. TCRdb keeps only in-frame clones here, not all; method: immunoSEQ multiplex PCR. The sample lists approximately 82,000 clones, around 94% occurring once. Sequenced input: T cells isolated from PBMCs. These receptors originate from a human donor in good health. The CDR3 runs from the conserved cysteine through the conserved F or W. The D gene is left open where the match is weak. Expanded clones are given a class, and other clones once, few, many or no size at all.

v_gene	j_gene	abundance	d_gene	CDR3aa	CDR3nt
TRBV12-5	TRBJ2-3	-	-	CASGLPTSTDTQYF	TGTGCTAGTGGTTTGCCTACCAGCACAGATACGCAGTATTTT
TRBV11-3	TRBJ2-7	-	TRBD2	CASSLGILIGRGYEQYF	TGTGCCAGCAGCTTAGGGATCTTAATCGGGAGGGGCTACGAGCAGTACTTC
TRBV6-6	TRBJ2-5	-	TRBD2	CASSYSNRGGKETQYF	TGTGCCAGCAGTTACTCGAACCGGGGGGGCAAAGAGACCCAGTACTTC
TRBV6-1	TRBJ2-5	-	-	CASSRDEETQYF	TGTGCCAGCAGTCGGGATGAAGAGACCCAGTACTTC
TRBV21-1	TRBJ1-5	-	-	CASSSAATGAGQPQHF	TGTGCCAGCAGCAGTGCCGCTACAGGGGCAGGGCAGCCCCAGCATTTT
TRBV30	TRBJ1-1	few	-	CAWSWAFREAFF	TGTGCCTGGAGTTGGGCCTTCCGAGAAGCTTTCTTT
TRBV5-1	TRBJ2-5	-	TRBD2	CASSFPGGGAKETQYF	TGCGCCAGCAGCTTTCCGGGCGGGGGGGCCAAAGAGACCCAGTACTTC
TRBV4-1	TRBJ2-5	-	TRBD2	CASTREGRGLAGGGETQYF	TGCGCCAGCACCCGAGAGGGTCGGGGATTAGCGGGGGGCGGGGAGACCCAGTACTTC
TRBV5-1	TRBJ2-3	-	-	CASSILDTDTQYF	TGCGCCAGCAGCATACTCGACACAGATACGCAGTATTTT
TRBV19	TRBJ2-1	-	-	CASSPPTSSYNEQFF	TGTGCCAGTAGTCCCCCAACTAGCTCCTACAATGAGCAGTTCTTC
TRBV5-1	TRBJ2-7	-	TRBD1	CASSQPGQDYEQYF	TGCGCCAGCAGCCAGCCGGGACAGGACTACGAGCAGTACTTC
TRBV27	TRBJ2-5	-	-	CASSYKTGVGETQYF	TGTGCCAGCAGTTATAAGACCGGGGTAGGGGAGACCCAGTACTTC
TRBV4-1	TRBJ1-5	-	-	CASSPQGGLGQPQHF	TGCGCCAGCAGCCCGCAGGGAGGTTTGGGTCAGCCCCAGCATTTT
TRBV28	TRBJ2-7	once	TRBD1	CASSRPQGSFYEQYF	TGTGCCAGCAGTAGACCACAGGGGAGTTTCTACGAGCAGTACTTC
TRBV5-1	TRBJ1-1	-	TRBD1	CACNPGQGNTEAFF	TGCGCCTGTAATCCGGGACAGGGGAACACTGAAGCTTTCTTT
TRBV7-2	TRBJ2-1	once	-	CASSLAQYNEQFF	TGTGCCAGCAGCTTAGCTCAGTACAATGAGCAGTTCTTC